This TCR beta chain was profiled in a study of cytomegalovirus exposure and HLA in healthy donors. Across the whole study: Caucasian-associated ancestry cluster membership applied to less than 85% of several hundred genotyped donors. Whole-study results and caveats: DRB1 had the most TCR associations and HLA-C the fewest, a later analysis found, with rates varying by HLA locus.

A multiplex PCR was run with 60 Vbeta primers and 13 Jbeta primers. Clones were read by immunoSEQ multiplex PCR, and TCRdb kept only the in-frame ones, dropping some. The sample shows approximately 150,000 clones, around 77% of them seen only once. This CDR3 contains 17 residues. Germline assignment: CDR1 SGHVS and CDR2 FQNEAQ. To note about this clone: Its antigen is unidentified.

The specimen was PBMCs. The sequence came from a woman aged 60-70 years in good health and CMV-seronegative. The rearrangement links TRBV7-8 to TRBJ2-5, with TRBD2 matching 12 bases. The DNA end is a closer match to TRBJ2-7, so the J assignment may be wrong. CDR3 residues: CASSSRTSGTRGYEQYF. In DNA, the CDR3 is TGTGCCAGCAGCTCCAGGACTAGCGGGACCCGCGGGTACGAGCAGTACTTC.